The T cell receptor (beta chain) under discussion was sequenced for a study of regulatory T cells in long-lasting Graves disease. Study details: Duration of antithyroid drug therapy among newly diagnosed Graves' patients was under 3 months.

Combining iRepertoire HTBI primers with Arm-PCR of CDR3 regions, the authors built TCR beta libraries. Per the original methods: Gene usage covered some 66 TRBV and 14 TRBJ segments. TCRdb fed the multiplex PCR reads into MiXCR, producing one record per CDR3 protein. The V and J calls follow TCRdb's processing rather than the paper's. The sample holds about 300,000 distinct CDR3 sequences, over 15% seen once. This CDR3 region has 14 residues. Deletions cut 2 bases from V and 7 bases from J, with 11 bases between. Per the germline V gene, CDR1 is MGHDK and CDR2 is SYGVNS. Time point described: newly diagnosed GD, antithyroid drugs for less than 3 months. From PBMCs, RNA was extracted and then used to make the TCR library. EDTA tubes collected roughly 10 milliliters of peripheral blood. This clonotype was observed at least ten times. Its antigen is undetermined. Study results and caveats: Persistent disease favored TRBV28, TRBJ1-2 and TRBJ2-5.

J is TRBJ2-2 and V is TRBV25-1; D is ambiguous. The sequence came from a female donor with Graves disease. This specimen was peripheral blood mononuclear cells (PBMCs), taken at new diagnosis, from a patient treated with antithyroid drugs. The CDR3 nucleotides read TGTGCCAGCAGTGAAATATCGGTCGGCGGGGAGCTGTTTTTT. This codes for CASSEISVGGELFF.